These T cell receptor beta chains were read from a single sample in a study of blood T cell repertoires in COVID-19. TCRdb keeps only in-frame clones here, not all; method: immunoSEQ multiplex PCR. The sample records 120,000 or so clones, roughly nine tenths being singletons. The sample taken for sequencing was peripheral blood. These receptor sequences come from a man aged 50 or older with active COVID-19. The CDR3 runs from the conserved cysteine through the conserved F or W. D genes are given only for firm matches. The listing skips clone size in some rows; elsewhere it reads once, few, many or a size class.

clone size: .; D gene: .; V gene: TRBV11-2; J gene: TRBJ2-7; CDR3 protein: CASSLDRASPDPYEQYF; CDR3 DNA: TGTGCCAGCAGCTTAGATCGAGCCTCCCCTGATCCCTACGAGCAGTACTTC
clone size: .; D gene: TRBD2; V gene: TRBV14; J gene: TRBJ2-1; CDR3 protein: CASSQEGLAGGHSYNEQFF; CDR3 DNA: TGTGCCAGCAGCCAAGAAGGACTAGCGGGAGGACACTCCTACAATGAGCAGTTCTTC
clone size: .; D gene: TRBD1; V gene: TRBV4-1; J gene: TRBJ1-3; CDR3 protein: CASSQVGQGAYTIYF; CDR3 DNA: TGCGCCAGCAGCCAAGTGGGACAGGGGGCGTACACCATATATTTT
clone size: .; D gene: TRBD1; V gene: TRBV5-1; J gene: TRBJ2-3; CDR3 protein: CASSRSTGGEGTQYF; CDR3 DNA: TGCGCCAGCAGCCGGTCGACAGGGGGTGAGGGGACGCAGTATTTT
clone size: few; D gene: TRBD2; V gene: TRBV4-2; J gene: TRBJ2-2; CDR3 protein: CASSQTGLAGASGELFF; CDR3 DNA: TGTGCCAGCAGCCAGACCGGACTAGCGGGAGCTTCCGGGGAGCTGTTTTTT
clone size: .; D gene: .; V gene: TRBV6-6; J gene: TRBJ1-1; CDR3 protein: CASRPQIRTNTEAFF; CDR3 DNA: TGTGCCAGCAGACCTCAAATCCGGACAAACACTGAAGCTTTCTTT
clone size: .; D gene: .; V gene: TRBV7-9; J gene: TRBJ1-3; CDR3 protein: CASSLGWGGRVGSGNTIYF; CDR3 DNA: TGTGCCAGCAGCTTAGGGTGGGGGGGAAGAGTAGGATCTGGAAACACCATATATTTT
clone size: .; D gene: .; V gene: TRBV2; J gene: TRBJ1-5; CDR3 protein: CASSATQDQPQHF; CDR3 DNA: TGTGCCAGCAGTGCGACACAGGATCAGCCCCAGCATTTT
clone size: .; D gene: TRBD2; V gene: TRBV6-5; J gene: TRBJ2-3; CDR3 protein: CASRAAGAGSDTQYF; CDR3 DNA: TGTGCCAGCAGAGCAGCGGGAGCGGGTTCGGATACGCAGTATTTT
clone size: .; D gene: TRBD2; V gene: TRBV5-6; J gene: TRBJ2-4; CDR3 protein: CASSLSGGRAKNIQYF; CDR3 DNA: TGTGCCAGCAGCTTGAGTGGCGGGAGGGCCAAAAACATTCAGTACTTC
clone size: .; D gene: TRBD2; V gene: TRBV7-2; J gene: TRBJ2-1; CDR3 protein: CASSSRLAGATRGQFF; CDR3 DNA: TGTGCCAGCAGCTCAAGACTAGCGGGCGCCACAAGGGGGCAGTTCTTC
clone size: .; D gene: .; V gene: TRBV7-8; J gene: TRBJ1-2; CDR3 protein: CASSLDRSYGYTF; CDR3 DNA: TGTGCCAGCAGCTTAGACAGGAGCTATGGCTACACCTTC
clone size: .; D gene: .; V gene: TRBV29-1; J gene: TRBJ1-2; CDR3 protein: CSVESGKANYGYTF; CDR3 DNA: TGCAGCGTTGAATCAGGCAAGGCTAACTATGGCTACACCTTC
clone size: .; D gene: .; V gene: TRBV12-5; J gene: TRBJ1-5; CDR3 protein: CASGLELLLGARGQPQHF; CDR3 DNA: TGTGCTAGTGGTTTGGAACTACTATTGGGGGCTCGGGGTCAGCCCCAGCATTTT
clone size: once; D gene: .; V gene: TRBV24-1; J gene: TRBJ2-4; CDR3 protein: CATSDEANIQYF; CDR3 DNA: TGTGCCACCAGTGATGAGGCAAACATTCAGTACTTC
clone size: once; D gene: .; V gene: TRBV9; J gene: TRBJ2-2; CDR3 protein: CASSVLGADTGELFF; CDR3 DNA: TGTGCCAGCAGCGTGCTAGGGGCGGACACCGGGGAGCTGTTTTTT
clone size: .; D gene: .; V gene: TRBV5-1; J gene: TRBJ2-1; CDR3 protein: CASSPEVGGEQFF; CDR3 DNA: TGCGCCAGCAGCCCAGAAGTCGGCGGTGAGCAGTTCTTC
clone size: .; D gene: TRBD2; V gene: TRBV5-1; J gene: TRBJ2-7; CDR3 protein: CASSPGTSGGSSYEQYF; CDR3 DNA: TGCGCCAGCAGCCCCGGGACTAGCGGGGGGAGCTCCTACGAGCAGTACTTC
clone size: .; D gene: .; V gene: TRBV6-1; J gene: TRBJ2-4; CDR3 protein: CASSEDIIQYF; CDR3 DNA: TGTGCCAGCAGTGAAGATATCATTCAGTACTTC
clone size: .; D gene: .; V gene: TRBV9; J gene: TRBJ1-2; CDR3 protein: CASGAPNYGYTF; CDR3 DNA: TGTGCCAGTGGGGCCCCTAACTATGGCTACACCTTC
clone size: .; D gene: .; V gene: TRBV5-1; J gene: TRBJ2-3; CDR3 protein: CASRLALSSDTQYF; CDR3 DNA: TGCGCCAGCAGACTAGCCCTATCCTCAGATACGCAGTATTTT